A single sample is the source of the 27 T cell receptor beta chains below, sequenced in a study of T cells after yellow fever vaccination. TCRdb analysed the 5' RACE reads with MiXCR anew, one entry per CDR3 protein. The data show around 29,000 distinct CDR3 sequences, approximately 6.5% seen once. Sequencing used PBMCs, either bulk or a sorted T-cell subset (CD4+, CD8+, memory, or dextramer-sorted; not recorded which), obtained on the day of the yellow fever booster vaccination. The receptors stem from a man aged 25 to 45 who received the YFV17D yellow fever vaccine.

This clonotype was observed many times. This rearrangement joins TRBV20-1 to TRBJ2-1; D unclear. There are 16 residues in the CDR3. The germline V gene has CDR1 DFQATT and CDR2 SNEGSKA (reference sequence). V was trimmed by 3 bases and J by 0 bases, leaving 15 bases between them. CDR3 DNA sequence: TGCAGTGCTAGTACGTCAGACGCCAGCTCCTACAATGAGCAGTTCTTC. Residues: CSASTSDASSYNEQFF.

This chain uses TRBV4-1 with TRBJ2-7; TRBD1 is a possible D gene (6 bases). Germline loops: CDR1 MGHRA, CDR2 YSYEKL. V was trimmed by 1 base and J by 2 bases, leaving 9 bases between them. The CDR3 has 14 residues. As DNA, the CDR3 is TGCGCCAGCAGCCAAGGGGACATGACCTACGAGCAGTACTTC. Its protein product is CASSQGDMTYEQYF.

This clonotype was seen only a few times. The rearrangement links TRBV30 to TRBJ1-1; unclear D gene. The CDR3 is made up of 11 amino acids. Trimming left V 4 bases short and J 1 base short, with 4 bases between. CDR1 GTSNPN and CDR2 SVGIG come from the germline V gene (reference sequence). CDR3 protein: CAWNRNTEAFF. The CDR3 bases are TGTGCCTGGAATAGGAACACTGAAGCTTTCTTT.

This clonotype has a count of ten or more. V usage is TRBV12-3 or TRBV12-4 and J usage is TRBJ2-1, with TRBD2 matching 7 bases. After removal of 1 base from V and 6 bases from J, the junction contained 3 bases not matched to a gene. This CDR3 is built from 14 residues. The CDR3 sequence is CASSLGWEGNEQFF. CDR3 DNA sequence: TGTGCCAGCAGTTTAGGGTGGGAGGGCAATGAGCAGTTCTTC.

This clonotype was seen only a few times. This chain connects TRBV28 to TRBJ1-3; D remains ambiguous. Germline V lookup: CDR1 MDHEN, CDR2 SYDVKM. V lost 4 bases, J lost 2 bases, and 9 bases lay in between. This CDR3 region has 14 residues. The CDR3 DNA is TGTGCCAGCAGTTCCCGGAACGCTGGAAACACCATATATTTT. This encodes CASSSRNAGNTIYF. The complete variable domain, with remaining parts taken from reference TRBV28 and TRBJ1-3, reads DVKVTQSSRYLVKRTGEKVFLECVQDMDHENMFWYRQDPGLGLRLIYFSYDVKMKEKGDIPEGYSVSREKKERFSLILESASTNQTSMYLCASSSRNAGNTIYFGEGSWLTVV.

This clonotype was seen at least ten times. The gene calls are TRBV24-1 and TRBJ2-3, with a possible D match to TRBD2 (6 bases). The V gene's germline CDR1 is KGHDR and CDR2 SFDVKD. The CDR3 loop spans 17 amino acids. Trimming left V 4 bases short and J 4 bases short, with 20 bases between. The CDR3 sequence is CATSDPRPREEPDTQYF. The CDR3 coding sequence is TGTGCCACCAGTGACCCCCGACCCAGGGAGGAACCAGATACGCAGTATTTT.

This clonotype came up many times. The chain employs TRBV9 and TRBJ2-5; D is unclear. The V gene lost 0 bases and the J gene lost 2 bases, with 11 bases spanning the gap. Germline V lookup: CDR1 SGDLS, CDR2 YYNGEE. The CDR3 loop spans 15 amino acids. The CDR3 coding sequence is TGTGCCAGCAGCGTAGCGCCCCAGAGTCAAGAGACCCAGTACTTC. Amino acids: CASSVAPQSQETQYF.

The rearrangement links TRBV30 to TRBJ2-5, with TRBD2 identical over 11 bases. This CDR3 comprises 16 residues. The ends lost 5 bases at V and 0 bases at J; junction bases unmatched: 8. CDR1 GTSNPN and CDR2 SVGIG come from the germline V gene (reference sequence). The DNA of the CDR3 is TGTGCCTGGGGGAGGGCTAGCGGGGGGTACCAAGAGACCCAGTACTTC. Protein sequence: CAWGRASGGYQETQYF.

Worth noting for this clonotype: Just one base apart from a much larger clone, this may be a read error. This rearrangement joins TRBV2 to TRBJ2-1, with 11 nucleotides matching TRBD2. CDR1 and CDR2 (germline): SNHLY, FYNNEI. This CDR3 spans 17 amino acids. V dropped 0 bases and J dropped 9; count of bases not matched to a gene: 10. CDR3 residues: CASSEALAELAGVEQFF. Written as DNA, the CDR3 is TGTGCCAGCAGTGAAGCGTTAGCGGAACTAGCGGGAGTTGAGCAGTTCTTC.

The rearrangement links TRBV9 to TRBJ2-5; 7 positions match TRBD1. CDR1 is SGDLS, CDR2 YYNGEE, per germline. This CDR3 contains 15 residues. J gave up 2 bases and V 0 bases, and 4 bases lay outside the gene matches. The CDR3 spells CASSVGKGQQETQYF. In DNA form, the CDR3 reads TGTGCCAGCAGCGTAGGAAAGGGACAGCAAGAGACCCAGTACTTC.

This clonotype was seen ten or more times. The chain has TRBV29-1 and TRBJ2-7; TRBD1 aligns across 7 bases. Germline lookup yields CDR1 SQVTM and CDR2 ANQGSEA. The V segment lost 4 bases and the J segment 0 bases; nucleotides outside the gene matches: 6. The CDR3 is made up of 14 amino acids. CDR3: CSVAGQASSYEQYF. CDR3 nucleotides: TGCAGCGTTGCTGGACAGGCGAGCTCCTACGAGCAGTACTTC.

This clonotype showed up just a few times. V usage is TRBV12-3 or TRBV12-4 and J usage is TRBJ1-4; D remains ambiguous. This CDR3 comprises 14 residues. Trimming cost V 5 bases and J 5 bases, with 12 bases left between them. This chain's CDR3 is CASSKGMSNEKLFF. The CDR3 bases are TGTGCCAGCAGTAAAGGGATGTCGAATGAAAAACTGTTTTTT.

The V call is TRBV7-2, the J call TRBJ1-1, with a weak D call TRBD1 (5 bases). The CDR3 covers 17 residues. V dropped 11 bases and J dropped 1 base, with 26 bases sitting between them. The V gene's germline CDR1 is SGHTA and CDR2 FQGNSA. CDR3 sequence: CTFSLGEGLRGNTEAFF. The CDR3 nucleotides are TGTACCTTCAGTTTAGGGGAGGGGCTCAGAGGGAACACTGAAGCTTTCTTT.

This clonotype was detected many times. The rearrangement uses TRBV7-2 and TRBJ2-1; 7 nucleotides line up with TRBD2. V lost 1 base to trimming and J lost 6 bases; unmatched junction nucleotides: 6. Per the germline V gene, CDR1 is SGHTA and CDR2 is FQGNSA. The CDR3 totals 15 residues. CDR3 nucleotide sequence: TGTGCCAGCAGCTTAGGATCCGGGGGGAGCAATGAGCAGTTCTTC. Its translation: CASSLGSGGSNEQFF. The full variable domain, in which reference TRBV7-2 and TRBJ2-1 provide the parts outside the CDR3, is GAGVSQSPSNKVTEKGKDVELRCDPISGHTALYWYRQSLGQGLEFLIYFQGNSAPDKSGLPSDRFSAERTGGSVSTLTIQRTQQEDSAVYLCASSLGSGGSNEQFFGPGTRLTVL.

In its sample, this clonotype was seen many times. This sequence joins TRBV6-6 and TRBJ2-1; D gene unclear. Trimming stripped 6 bases from V and 3 bases from J, with 6 bases between. There are 12 residues in the CDR3. CDR1 MNHNY and CDR2 SVGAGI come from the germline V gene (reference sequence). This CDR3 is CASSKLYNEQFF. The CDR3 DNA sequence: TGTGCCAGCAGCAAACTCTACAATGAGCAGTTCTTC.

Ten or more counts support this clonotype. The rearrangement links TRBV30 to TRBJ1-6; 7 nucleotides match TRBD1. Germline V gene sequence: CDR1 GTSNPN, CDR2 SVGIG (reference sequence). Trimming removed 3 bases from V and 9 bases from J; junction bases left unmatched: 5. The CDR3 is 13 residues long. Here the CDR3 DNA reads TGTGCCTGGAGCTCGACAGGGACTTCACCCCTCCACTTT. Translation: CAWSSTGTSPLHF.

This chain connects TRBV20-1 to TRBJ2-7, with a weak D call TRBD2 (5 bases). The CDR3 is made up of 17 amino acids. The ends were cut back, 3 bases at V and 2 bases at J, with 23 bases in the middle. Germline CDR1 DFQATT, CDR2 SNEGSKA (reference sequence). This CDR3 reads CSASAPGRTPRAYEQYF. For the CDR3, the DNA is TGCAGTGCTAGCGCCCCCGGACGGACTCCCCGGGCCTACGAGCAGTACTTC.

This clonotype has at least ten counts. The V gene is TRBV18, the J gene TRBJ2-7, with D unclear. Germline loops: CDR1 KGHSH, CDR2 LQKENI. The CDR3 is 14 amino acids. Trimming took 0 bases from V and 1 from J, leaving 7 bases between them. The CDR3 loop reads CASSPPALSYEQYF. CDR3 in DNA: TGTGCCAGCTCACCACCAGCTCTATCCTACGAGCAGTACTTC.

This clonotype came up many times. The gene calls are TRBV12-3 or TRBV12-4 and TRBJ2-7; no reliable D call. V shed 2 bases and J shed 6 bases, with 17 bases lying between them. The CDR3 runs 15 residues. CDR3 residues: CASSLLSGGRLEQYF. CDR3 bases: TGTGCCAGCAGTTTATTAAGTGGTGGGCGGCTCGAGCAGTACTTC.

This clonotype was counted ten times or more. The chain uses TRBV12-3 or TRBV12-4 and TRBJ2-1; no definite D call. V was clipped by 3 bases and J by 0 bases, with 12 bases between them. This CDR3 comprises 16 residues. The CDR3 DNA is TGTGCCAGCAGTTTGAGGAGACGGAACTCCTACAATGAGCAGTTCTTC. This gives the protein CASSLRRRNSYNEQFF.

This clonotype was counted only a few times. This chain joins TRBV5-1 and TRBJ1-5, with D possibly TRBD1 on 5 matching bases. The CDR3 has 13 amino acids. Germline assignment: CDR1 SGHRS and CDR2 YFSETQ. V was trimmed by 5 bases and J by 3 bases, leaving 9 bases between them. For the CDR3, the DNA is TGCGCCAGCAGAAGGGACTCCAATCAGCCCCAGCATTTT. Protein product: CASRRDSNQPQHF.

There are many counts of this clonotype. The genes are TRBV28 and TRBJ1-6; no firm D call. This CDR3 region has 13 residues. Germline CDR1 MDHEN, CDR2 SYDVKM. Trimming took off 6 bases at V and 10 bases at J, with 13 bases between the two ends. CDR3: CASRTGPYSPLHF. The CDR3, as DNA: TGTGCCAGCAGAACCGGACCCTACTCACCCCTCCACTTT.

In its sample, this clonotype was seen many times. The chain joins TRBV20-1 to TRBJ2-1, with TRBD2 matching 11 bases. The CDR3 runs to 15 residues. Germline loops: CDR1 DFQATT, CDR2 SNEGSKA (reference sequence). The junction had 9 bases not matched to a gene; V was cut back by 8 bases and J by 3 bases. The CDR3 DNA reads TGCAGTCGTAAGGGACTAGCGGAGGGCTACAATGAGCAGTTCTTC. Amino acids: CSRKGLAEGYNEQFF.

The table lists this clonotype with many counts. The gene calls are TRBV5-4 and TRBJ1-6; unclear D gene. The CDR3 spans 15 residues. Per germline, CDR1 SGHNT and CDR2 YYREEE (reference sequence). The ends were cut back, 2 bases at V and 0 bases at J, with 6 bases in the middle. The CDR3 bases are TGTGCCAGCAGCTTCTCGAGCTCCTATAATTCACCCCTCCACTTT. It is translated as CASSFSSSYNSPLHF.

The CDR3 reads CSAKKMNTEAFF. The CDR3 nucleotides are TGCAGTGCTAAAAAGATGAACACTGAAGCTTTCTTT. This rearrangement joins TRBV20-1 to TRBJ1-1; D unresolved. The CDR3 runs 12 residues. V shed 4 bases and J shed 0 bases, with 6 bases lying between them. The germline V gene has CDR1 DFQATT and CDR2 SNEGSKA (reference sequence).

This clonotype was detected only a few times. This sequence joins TRBV11-2 and TRBJ2-1; D uncertain. V was shortened by 5 bases and J by 13 bases, with 15 bases between the two germline ends. The CDR3 runs 12 residues. Germline V gives CDR1 SGHAT, CDR2 FQNNGV. The DNA of the CDR3 is TGTGCCAGCAGCGAGGCCCCCACTCGCCAGTTCTTC. This translates into CASSEAPTRQFF.

This clonotype was recorded many times. V and J are TRBV3-1 and TRBJ1-3; D is unresolved. Germline V gives CDR1 LGHDT, CDR2 YNNKEL (reference sequence). V was cut by 5 bases and J by 4 bases, with 6 bases left in between. The CDR3 covers 12 residues. The CDR3 sequence: CASSNGGNTIYF. The DNA for the CDR3 is TGTGCCAGCAGCAATGGAGGAAACACCATATATTTT.